Listed here are 30 T cell receptor beta chains from one sample, sequenced in a study of T-cell memory formation after mild COVID-19. TCRdb passed the 5' RACE reads through MiXCR, listing each CDR3 protein once. The sample carries under 550,000 distinct CDR3 sequences, about a sixth recorded once. The specimen sequenced was PBMCs or a T cell subset sorted from them (not recorded which). The receptors were sampled from a young man who had mild COVID-19 (a few samples of this study predate the infection). Cell type and time point are not known.

This clonotype was counted at least ten times. The chain employs TRBV5-1 and TRBJ2-7, with D maybe TRBD1 (6 bases). V lost 5 bases and J 7 bases, leaving 13 bases between the germline ends. The CDR3 contains 12 residues. Germline CDR1 SGHRS, CDR2 YFSETQ. The CDR3 DNA reads TGCGCCAGCAGTCCTACAGGGTTGGAGCAGTACGTC. Translated: CASSPTGLEQYV.

The V and J genes are TRBV12-3 or TRBV12-4 and TRBJ2-1; D is perhaps TRBD1 or TRBD2 (5 bases each). This CDR3 comprises 15 residues. V was clipped by 3 bases and J by 8 bases, with 17 bases between them. CDR3: CASSFEGRGRDEQFF. The CDR3 bases are TGTGCCAGCAGTTTTGAGGGAAGGGGTCGGGATGAGCAGTTCTTC.

This clonotype was detected a few times. The chain recombines TRBV2 with TRBJ1-5; a weak D match, TRBD1 (5 bases). Looked up from germline, CDR1 is SNHLY and CDR2 is FYNNEI. CDR3 size: 15 residues. V was clipped by 4 bases and J by 3 bases, with 13 bases between them. The CDR3 DNA reads TGTGCCAGCAGTGGGGGACGAAGGGACAATCAGCCCCAGCATTTT. This gives the protein CASSGGRRDNQPQHF.

On this clonotype itself: This may stem from a read error, because a much larger clone lies one nucleotide away. The chain carries TRBV5-6 and TRBJ2-7; no reliable D call. CDR1 and CDR2 (germline): SGHDT, YYEEEE. The CDR3 consists of 14 residues. The V end was cut by 5 bases, the J end by 2 bases, with 14 bases between. CDR3 in amino acids: CASRAVWNTYEQYF. CDR3 sequence (DNA): TGTGCCAGCAGGGCTGTCTGGAACACCTACGAGCAGTACTTC.

The chain has TRBV18 and TRBJ2-3; D is undetermined. CDR3 length: 14 amino acids. V was trimmed by 0 bases and J by 2 bases, leaving 6 bases between them. Germline CDR1 is KGHSH and CDR2 is LQKENI. This CDR3 reads CASSPPAHTDTQYF. CDR3 bases: TGTGCCAGCTCACCACCGGCTCACACAGATACGCAGTATTTT.

The chain combines TRBV12-3 or TRBV12-4 with TRBJ2-5; TRBD2 agrees at 15 bases. The junction had 3 bases not matched to a gene; V was cut back by 5 bases and J by 5 bases. The CDR3 has 15 amino acids. The CDR3 coding sequence is TGTGCCAGCAGTGGACTAGCGGGGGGGCTGGAGACCCAGTACTTC. Protein sequence: CASSGLAGGLETQYF.

This clonotype turned up a few times. The V and J genes are TRBV25-1 and TRBJ1-1; the match to TRBD1 covers 9 bases. This CDR3 spans 20 amino acids. Unmatched junction bases numbered 22, after V lost 8 bases and J lost 0 bases. CDR1 and CDR2 (germline): MGHDK, SYGVNS. The CDR3 loop is CASFKPGQGNTPVMNTEAFF. CDR3 nucleotides: TGTGCCAGCTTTAAACCGGGACAGGGAAATACACCAGTCATGAACACTGAAGCTTTCTTT.

This clonotype came up a few times. The chain uses TRBV5-1 and TRBJ2-3; 7 nucleotides agree with TRBD2. In germline, CDR1 is SGHRS, CDR2 YFSETQ. The CDR3 consists of 16 residues. The trim removed 4 bases at V and 3 bases at J, leaving 11 bases unmatched. In DNA, the CDR3 is TGCGCCAGCAGCCCCATCTTGTCGGGGGGTACAGATACGCAGTATTTT. It encodes CASSPILSGGTDTQYF.

Remarks on this clonotype: Germline is not matched at one junction end, which may reflect a read error. The chain carries TRBV5-1 and TRBJ2-3, with 8 bases identical to TRBD1. This CDR3 spans 15 amino acids. CDR1 and CDR2 from the germline V gene are SGHRS and YFSETQ. The CDR3 bases are TGCGCCAGAAGCTTTTTCGGACAGGGAACAGATACGCAGTATTTT. The encoded protein is CARSFFGQGTDTQYF.

This sequence joins TRBV4-1 and TRBJ1-4; 7 bases are a match to TRBD1. The V gene end was trimmed by 5 bases and the J gene end by 10 bases; junction bases not matched to a gene: 22. The CDR3 totals 18 residues. Germline-derived CDR1 and CDR2 are MGHRA and YSYEKL. CDR3 bases: TGCGCCAGCAGCACCGCCCCAAGAGCAGGGGGAAACGTCGGAAAACTGTTTTTT. Its protein product is CASSTAPRAGGNVGKLFF.

This clonotype was counted a few times. This chain uses TRBV5-1 with TRBJ2-3; D is unclear. In germline, CDR1 is SGHRS, CDR2 YFSETQ. V was clipped by 0 bases and J by 2 bases, with 7 bases between them. CDR3 length equals 14 residues. This chain's CDR3 is CASSLVGPTDTQYF. CDR3 nucleotide sequence: TGCGCCAGCAGCTTGGTCGGGCCCACAGATACGCAGTATTTT.

This clonotype was seen more than once but under ten times. This rearrangement joins TRBV10-2 to TRBJ2-7; TRBD1 matches 7 bases. V was clipped by 2 bases and J by 6 bases; unmatched bases: 7. CDR3 size: 14 residues. From germline, CDR1 is WSHSY and CDR2 SAAADI. The chain's CDR3 is CASSEVVGGAEQYV. The CDR3, as DNA: TGCGCCAGCAGTGAGGTAGTAGGGGGCGCCGAGCAGTACGTC.

The table lists this clonotype with many counts. The chain employs TRBV6-5 and TRBJ1-5; the D gene is possibly TRBD1 (5 bases). Germline assignment: CDR1 MNHEY and CDR2 SVGAGI. V dropped 8 bases and J dropped 2 bases, with 10 bases sitting between them. This CDR3 contains 13 residues. The CDR3 coding sequence is TGTGCCAGCCAGCAGGGAGGCAATCAGCCCCAGCATTTT. Its protein is CASQQGGNQPQHF.

The chain recombines TRBV7-8 with TRBJ1-5, with TRBD1 as a possible D gene (6 bases). The CDR3 is 16 amino acids. CDR1 is SGHVS, CDR2 FQNEAQ, per germline. The ends were cut back, 4 bases at V and 0 bases at J, with 13 bases in the middle. CDR3 protein: CASSSSAGVSNQPQHF. In nucleotides, the CDR3 is TGTGCCAGCAGCTCCTCGGCAGGGGTTAGCAATCAGCCCCAGCATTTT.

In DNA, the CDR3 is TGTGCCAGCAGCCAAGATCGAGCGTCCGAGACCCAGTACTTC. Amino acid sequence: CASSQDRASETQYF. V is TRBV4-2 and J is TRBJ2-5; D is unclear. The CDR3 runs to 14 residues. The ends were cut back, 0 bases at V and 5 bases at J, with 10 bases in the middle. CDR1 is LGHNA and CDR2 is YNFKEQ in the germline V gene.

V gene TRBV20-1 combines with J gene TRBJ2-3; 9 nucleotides match TRBD2. The CDR3 is 16 amino acids. The ends lost 3 bases at V and 5 bases at J; junction bases unmatched: 12. CDR1 DFQATT and CDR2 SNEGSKA come from the germline V gene (reference sequence). The CDR3 nucleotides read TGCAGTGCTAGCCAGGACCGCGGGGGGGCGGGAGATACGCAGTATTTT. It is translated as CSASQDRGGAGDTQYF.

Details on this clonotype: Germline and junction disagree at one end, which may indicate a read error. The chain joins TRBV5-1 to TRBJ1-1; perhaps TRBD1 as D (5 bases). The germline V gene encodes CDR1 SGHRS and CDR2 YFSETQ. The CDR3 covers 13 residues. CDR3 nucleotide sequence: TGTGCCAGCCGAACCGGGGAGGGGACTGAAGCTTTCTTT. Protein: CASRTGEGTEAFF. Drawing the rest from reference TRBV5-1 and TRBJ1-1, the complete variable domain is KAGVTQTPRYLIKTRGQQVTLSCSPISGHRSVSWYQQTPGQGLQFLFEYFSETQRNKGNFPGRFSGRQFSNSRSEMNVSTLELGDSALYLCASRTGEGTEAFFGQGTRLTVV.

This clonotype was counted between two and nine times. The chain couples TRBV5-1 to TRBJ2-3; 10 nucleotides align to TRBD2. With 4 bases clipped from V and 3 bases from J, the junction kept 5 bases outside the gene matches. Per the germline V gene, CDR1 is SGHRS and CDR2 is YFSETQ. The CDR3 has 15 amino acids. The CDR3 sequence: CASSRLGLATDTQYF. CDR3 DNA sequence: TGCGCCAGCAGCAGACTGGGACTAGCGACAGATACGCAGTATTTT.

This rearrangement joins TRBV4-2 to TRBJ1-1; possibly TRBD1 for D (5 bases). Trimming removed 2 bases at V and 0 bases at J, with 13 bases between. CDR1 LGHNA and CDR2 YNFKEQ come from the germline V gene. The CDR3 has 16 residues. CDR3 nucleotide sequence: TGTGCCAGCAGCCAAACCCCCGGGACCGTGAACACTGAAGCTTTCTTT. Its protein product is CASSQTPGTVNTEAFF.

This clonotype has ten or more counts. V and J are TRBV14 and TRBJ2-1; TRBD2 agrees at 12 bases. Germline-derived CDR1 and CDR2 are SGHDN and FVKESK. The length of the CDR3 is 16 residues. Trimming at V came to 4 bases and at J to 3 bases, leaving 4 bases not matched to a gene. CDR3 sequence reads: CASSRRLAGDYNEQFF. CDR3 in DNA: TGTGCCAGCAGCCGTAGACTAGCGGGGGACTACAATGAGCAGTTCTTC.

This clonotype appeared a few times. The V and J genes are TRBV12-3 or TRBV12-4 and TRBJ1-3; D ambiguous. V shed 6 bases and J shed 0 bases, with 9 bases lying between them. This CDR3 spans 14 amino acids. The CDR3, as DNA: TGTGCCAGCAGGTGGACCGGCTCTGGAAACACCATATATTTT. It codes for CASRWTGSGNTIYF.

This clonotype was observed a handful of times. This chain connects TRBV7-8 to TRBJ1-1; no firm D call. The CDR3 length is 14 residues. V lost 3 bases and J lost 2, with 10 bases in between. Germline CDR1 is SGHVS and CDR2 is FQNEAQ. The CDR3 is CASSFSRINTEAFF. CDR3 sequence (DNA): TGTGCCAGCAGCTTCTCCAGGATTAACACTGAAGCTTTCTTT.

V gene TRBV7-2 combines with J gene TRBJ2-4; unclear D gene. Looked up from germline, CDR1 is SGHTA and CDR2 is FQGNSA. The germline V and J ends were trimmed by 4 bases and 0 bases, with 4 bases remaining between them. The CDR3 is 13 residues long. The CDR3 DNA is TGTGCCAGCAGCTACCTAGCCAAAAACATTCAGTACTTC. This translates into CASSYLAKNIQYF.

This clonotype was seen more than once but under ten times. The rearrangement joins TRBV6-4 to TRBJ2-1, with 9 bases aligning to TRBD1. The CDR3 length is 14 residues. CDR1 MRHNA and CDR2 SNTAGT come from the germline V gene. After removal of 4 bases from V and 7 bases from J, the junction contained 5 bases not matched to a gene. CDR3 nucleotides: TGTGCCAGCAGTGCGAGGACAGGGGTGAATGAGCAGTTCTTC. Amino acids: CASSARTGVNEQFF.

This clonotype was counted at least ten times. The genes are TRBV27 and TRBJ2-7; possibly TRBD1 for D (6 bases). Trimming took off 2 bases at V and 7 bases at J, with 15 bases between the two ends. Germline V gene sequence: CDR1 MNHEY, CDR2 SMNVEV (reference sequence). CDR3 length equals 14 residues. In DNA form, the CDR3 reads TGTGCCAGCAGTTTAATCAGGGGAGCTCATGAGCAGTACTTC. It translates to CASSLIRGAHEQYF.

This clonotype occurred a few times. V usage is TRBV5-1 and J usage is TRBJ1-2; TRBD1 matches at 7 bases. J was trimmed by 4 bases and V by 1 base; bases with no gene match: 4. Germline-derived CDR1 and CDR2 are SGHRS and YFSETQ. The CDR3 consists of 14 residues. CDR3 bases: TGCGCCAGCAGCTTGACAGGGGCAGGCTATGGCTACACCTTC. It is translated as CASSLTGAGYGYTF. Combining the CDR3 with reference TRBV5-1 and TRBJ1-2 gives the whole variable domain KAGVTQTPRYLIKTRGQQVTLSCSPISGHRSVSWYQQTPGQGLQFLFEYFSETQRNKGNFPGRFSGRQFSNSRSEMNVSTLELGDSALYLCASSLTGAGYGYTFGSGTRLTVV.

V usage is TRBV7-2 and J usage is TRBJ2-5; TRBD1 matches at 8 bases. The CDR3 runs 17 residues. Germline V gene lookup returns CDR1 SGHTA and CDR2 FQGNSA. With 1 base clipped from V and 2 bases from J, the junction kept 9 bases outside the gene matches. CDR3 sequence reads: CASSLGGTGFLQETQYF. As DNA, the CDR3 is TGTGCCAGCAGCTTAGGCGGGACAGGATTTCTTCAAGAGACCCAGTACTTC.

This clonotype was picked up a small number of times. The V gene is TRBV5-5, the J gene TRBJ2-7; possibly TRBD1 for D (6 bases). Germline CDR1 is SGHKS and CDR2 is YYEKEE (reference sequence). The CDR3 has 14 residues. The germline V and J ends were trimmed by 2 bases and 2 bases, with 11 bases remaining between them. The CDR3 is CASSFLQGTYEQYF. CDR3 nucleotide sequence: TGTGCCAGCAGCTTTTTACAGGGAACCTACGAGCAGTACTTC.

The chain is built from TRBV2 and TRBJ2-4; D call uncertain. CDR3 length equals 14 residues. CDR1 and CDR2 (germline): SNHLY, FYNNEI. With 7 bases removed from V and 3 bases from J, the gap between germline ends came to 13 bases. The CDR3 DNA reads TGTGCCAGCACCGCAGGATTGGTCAAAAACATTCAGTACTTC. It encodes CASTAGLVKNIQYF.

This clonotype was counted only a few times. The chain employs TRBV15 and TRBJ1-1; D is undetermined. This CDR3 spans 14 amino acids. Deletions cut 0 bases from V and 1 base from J, with 6 bases between. Germline CDR1 and CDR2: LNHNV and YYDKDF (reference sequence). The CDR3 coding sequence is TGTGCCACCAGCAGAGAACGGTGGAACACTGAAGCTTTCTTT. Translation: CATSRERWNTEAFF.